The next 21 T cell receptor beta chains were all read from a single sample in a study of somatic mutations in cytotoxic T cells in rheumatoid arthritis. Only in-frame clones appear in the TCRdb table, and some are missing; sequencing was by immunoSEQ multiplex PCR. The data show about 36,000 clones, with roughly 80% seen just once and 3.2% held by the top ten. The source material was CD8+ T cells sorted from blood. Source of these receptors: a man between 40 and 49 years old in good health.

V usage is TRBV30 and J usage is TRBJ2-1; no definite D call. Germline V gives CDR1 GTSNPN, CDR2 SVGIG (reference sequence). This CDR3 is 15 amino acids long. V was clipped by 4 bases and J by 0 bases, with 13 bases between them. CDR3 loop: CAWTFTFSSYNEQFF. The CDR3, as DNA: TGTGCCTGGACCTTTACTTTTAGCTCCTACAATGAGCAGTTCTTC.

This chain links TRBV4-1 with TRBJ2-5; the D call may be TRBD1 or TRBD2 (5 bases each). The germline CDR1 and CDR2 sequences are MGHRA and YSYEKL. The CDR3 consists of 14 residues. V shed 2 bases and J shed 5 bases, with 12 bases lying between them. The CDR3 region is CASSQMGVGETQYF. In DNA, the CDR3 is TGCGCCAGCAGCCAAATGGGGGTCGGGGAGACCCAGTACTTC.

In its sample, this clone was seen once. The V and J genes are TRBV28 and TRBJ2-5; a possible D gene is TRBD2 (6 bases). The CDR3 covers 15 residues. V was trimmed by 6 bases and J by 5 bases, leaving 19 bases between them. Per the germline V gene, CDR1 is MDHEN and CDR2 is SYDVKM. The chain's CDR3 is CASSPERRGRETQYF. For the CDR3, the DNA is TGTGCCAGCAGCCCTGAGAGGAGGGGAAGGGAGACCCAGTACTTC.

The J gene is TRBJ2-1, the V gene TRBV11-2; D is unresolved. The CDR3 has 11 amino acids. V lost 4 bases to trimming and J lost 9 bases, with 7 bases between them. CDR1 and CDR2 (germline): SGHAT, FQNNGV. Here the CDR3 reads CASSSPSEQFF. CDR3 nucleotides: TGTGCCAGCAGCTCCCCTTCTGAGCAGTTCTTC.

This clone was detected once. The CDR3 DNA is TGTGCCAGCAGTAGACTAGATTTCAGCACAGATACGCAGTATTTT. Its translation: CASSRLDFSTDTQYF. The genes are TRBV28 and TRBJ2-3; tentatively, D is TRBD2 (6 bases). Germline lookup yields CDR1 MDHEN and CDR2 SYDVKM. The CDR3 is 15 amino acids. The ends were cut back, 5 bases at V and 0 bases at J, with 12 bases in the middle.

V is TRBV4-1 and J is TRBJ2-7; TRBD1 is a possible D gene (7 bases). Trimming took off 4 bases at V and 2 bases at J, with 12 bases between the two ends. The CDR3 sequence is 14 residues long. Germline lookup yields CDR1 MGHRA and CDR2 YSYEKL. The CDR3 sequence is CASSPPRGAYEQYF. Written as DNA, the CDR3 is TGCGCCAGCAGCCCCCCCAGGGGGGCCTACGAGCAGTACTTC.

This clone is a singleton in its sample. The chain carries TRBV13 and TRBJ1-1; no firm D call. The CDR3 spans 12 residues. The germline V gene encodes CDR1 PRHDT and CDR2 FYEKMQ (reference sequence). With 8 bases removed from V and 1 base from J, the gap between germline ends came to 8 bases. CDR3 in DNA: TGTGCCAGCCGGCCGGGGAACACTGAAGCTTTCTTT. It encodes CASRPGNTEAFF.

The chain employs TRBV28 and TRBJ1-1; D is unclear. CDR1 and CDR2 from the germline V gene are MDHEN and SYDVKM. The length of the CDR3 is 14 residues. V lost 2 bases to trimming and J lost 1 base, with 8 bases between them. The CDR3 bases are TGTGCCAGCAGTTTAACTTTCGGGAACACTGAAGCTTTCTTT. Its translation is CASSLTFGNTEAFF.

The chain couples TRBV27 to TRBJ1-1; weak D call: TRBD1 (6 bases). Germline values: CDR1 MNHEY, CDR2 SMNVEV (reference sequence). V was clipped by 2 bases and J by 4 bases, with 17 bases between them. CDR3 length equals 16 residues. The CDR3 protein is CASSLVVGGGGTEAFF. Here the CDR3 DNA reads TGTGCCAGCAGTTTAGTGGTCGGGGGCGGAGGCACTGAAGCTTTCTTT.

The CDR3 sequence is CASSLIGPSNEQYF. CDR3 nucleotide sequence: TGTGCCAGCAGCTTGATAGGACCTTCCAACGAGCAGTACTTC. The rearrangement joins TRBV7-2 to TRBJ2-7; the D is unclear. CDR3 length: 14 residues. Germline values: CDR1 SGHTA, CDR2 FQGNSA. The V end was cut by 3 bases, the J end by 5 bases, with 14 bases between.

The chain combines TRBV19 with TRBJ1-5; D remains unclear. Trimming took 3 bases from V and 6 from J, leaving 15 bases between them. The CDR3 has 15 amino acids. In germline, CDR1 is LNHDA, CDR2 SQIVND (reference sequence). The CDR3 loop reads CASSMTGFGGQPQHF. Here the CDR3 DNA reads TGTGCCAGTAGTATGACGGGGTTTGGTGGTCAGCCCCAGCATTTT.

The genes are TRBV14 and TRBJ2-7, with D unclear. Germline values: CDR1 SGHDN, CDR2 FVKESK. The CDR3 runs 16 residues. The V gene lost 2 bases and the J gene lost 2 bases, with 16 bases spanning the gap. CDR3 bases: TGTGCCAGCAGCCAAAGTTACAGCCTACCGACCTACGAGCAGTACTTC. This gives the protein CASSQSYSLPTYEQYF.

The V call is TRBV27, the J call TRBJ2-2; 8 nucleotides line up with TRBD1. The CDR3 loop spans 14 amino acids. Germline lookup yields CDR1 MNHEY and CDR2 SMNVEV (reference sequence). Trimming removed 8 bases from V and 4 bases from J; junction bases left unmatched: 6. The DNA of the CDR3 is TGTGCCAGCTTACAGGGGGTTGGCACCGGGGAGCTGTTTTTT. The encoded protein is CASLQGVGTGELFF.

This clone was recorded once. The chain joins TRBV6-4 to TRBJ2-1, with unresolved D. Germline V CDR1 and CDR2: MRHNA, SNTAGT. V was pared by 6 bases and J by 3 bases, with 3 bases between. The CDR3 length is 11 residues. This CDR3 reads CASRNYNEQFF. For the CDR3, the DNA is TGTGCCAGCAGAAACTACAATGAGCAGTTCTTC.

This chain joins TRBV15 and TRBJ2-1; D is unclear. Germline V CDR1 and CDR2: LNHNV, YYDKDF (reference sequence). The CDR3 loop spans 11 amino acids. Trimming shortened V by 0 bases and J by 6 bases, and 0 bases separated the two germline ends. The CDR3 spells CATSRDNEQFF. CDR3 in DNA: TGTGCCACCAGCAGAGACAATGAGCAGTTCTTC.

This chain joins TRBV27 and TRBJ1-5; no firm D call. Germline CDR1 is MNHEY and CDR2 is SMNVEV (reference sequence). The ends were cut back, 3 bases at V and 8 bases at J, with 5 bases in the middle. The CDR3 is 11 residues long. CDR3 residues: CASSFNEPQHF. The CDR3 DNA is TGTGCCAGCAGTTTTAATGAGCCCCAGCATTTT.

The chain couples TRBV4-1 to TRBJ2-7; no clear D gene. This CDR3 has 16 residues. Germline V gene lookup returns CDR1 MGHRA and CDR2 YSYEKL. V lost 0 bases and J lost 0, with 12 bases in between. CDR3 in DNA: TGCGCCAGCAGCCAAGATTGGAGTGAAAGCTCCTACGAGCAGTACTTC. Amino acids: CASSQDWSESSYEQYF.

The rearrangement uses TRBV28 and TRBJ2-7; TRBD1 might be the D (5 bases). CDR3 size: 14 residues. Germline CDR1 MDHEN, CDR2 SYDVKM. Trimming pared 5 bases from V and 8 bases from J, leaving 19 bases between. Here the CDR3 DNA reads TGTGCCAGCAGTCCGGGCAGGGTACTGCTCCAGCAGTACTTC. Translation: CASSPGRVLLQQYF.

Here the CDR3 reads CASSLAGAPHGYTF. The DNA for the CDR3 is TGTGCCAGCAGTTTGGCAGGGGCGCCGCATGGCTACACCTTC. The rearrangement uses TRBV27 and TRBJ1-2; D is possibly TRBD1 (6 bases). This CDR3 spans 14 amino acids. Germline loops: CDR1 MNHEY, CDR2 SMNVEV (reference sequence). The V and J ends lost 3 bases and 6 bases respectively, with 14 bases between them.

V and J are TRBV6-5 and TRBJ2-7; a possible D gene is TRBD1 (7 bases). With 2 bases removed from V and 6 bases from J, the gap between germline ends came to 14 bases. Germline V gene sequence: CDR1 MNHEY, CDR2 SVGAGI. The CDR3 runs to 14 residues. The CDR3 nucleotides are TGTGCCAGCAGTTACAGGAGGGGGCTGGGCGAGCAGTACTTC. Translating gives CASSYRRGLGEQYF.

The J gene is TRBJ1-2, the V gene TRBV29-1; 7 nucleotides match TRBD1. Trimming at V came to 0 bases and at J to 4 bases, leaving 14 bases not matched to a gene. Germline lookup yields CDR1 SQVTM and CDR2 ANQGSEA. The CDR3 runs to 17 residues. CDR3 residues: CSVEDPQTGKITYGYTF. CDR3 coding DNA: TGCAGCGTTGAAGATCCGCAGACAGGGAAAATAACCTATGGCTACACCTTC.